This T cell receptor beta chain was found in a study of blood T cell repertoires in COVID-19. About the study: The cDNA or gDNA used as material had been derived from T cells, B-cell-depleted T cells, or PBMCs.

The CDR3 has 14 residues. After removal of 6 bases from V and 1 base from J, the junction contained 4 bases not matched to a gene. CDR1 and CDR2 from the germline V gene are MNHEY and SVGAGI. Original analysis: Amplified reference gene primers provided the basis for estimating nucleated cell counts. Repertoires were generated with immunoSEQ multiplex PCR, while TCRdb's copy carries only in-frame clones and drops some. V, J and clone size were drawn from that table, and D and trimming were deduced from the DNA. The repertoire includes some 150,000 clones, approximately 83% of them detected once, and under 9.5% sits in the top ten.

Sequenced material: peripheral blood. The rearrangement links TRBV6-5 to TRBJ1-2; 8 bases line up with TRBD1. The TCR sequence derives from a human donor in a cohort sampled during active COVID-19. CDR3 sequence (DNA): TGTGCCAGCAGGAGGACAGGGATTAACTATGGCTACACCTTC. Its translation: CASRRTGINYGYTF.